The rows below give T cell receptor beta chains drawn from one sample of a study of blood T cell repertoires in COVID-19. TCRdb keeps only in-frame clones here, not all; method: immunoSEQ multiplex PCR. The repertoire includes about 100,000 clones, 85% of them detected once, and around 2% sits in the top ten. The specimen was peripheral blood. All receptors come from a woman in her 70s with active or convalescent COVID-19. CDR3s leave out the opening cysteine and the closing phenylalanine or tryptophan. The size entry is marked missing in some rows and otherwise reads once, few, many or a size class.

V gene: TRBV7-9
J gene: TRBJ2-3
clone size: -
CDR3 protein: ASSPGEVGTQY

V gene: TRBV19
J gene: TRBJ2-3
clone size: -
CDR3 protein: ASSIQSGSGTDTQY

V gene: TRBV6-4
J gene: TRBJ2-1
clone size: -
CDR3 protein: ASSDTYNEQF

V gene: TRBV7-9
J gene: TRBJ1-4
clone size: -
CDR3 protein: ASSLATGAGEKLF

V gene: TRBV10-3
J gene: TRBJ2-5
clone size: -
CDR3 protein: AITYRGGTQETQY

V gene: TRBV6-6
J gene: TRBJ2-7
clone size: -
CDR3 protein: ASGSYEQY

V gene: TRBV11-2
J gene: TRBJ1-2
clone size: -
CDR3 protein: ASSLEHANYGYT

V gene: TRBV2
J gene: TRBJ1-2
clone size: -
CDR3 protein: ASTSQIGYGYT

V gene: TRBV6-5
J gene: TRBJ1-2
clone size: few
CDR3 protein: ASSPSRRTHGYT

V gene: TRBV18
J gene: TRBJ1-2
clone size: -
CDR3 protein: ASSPTNIGGDGYT

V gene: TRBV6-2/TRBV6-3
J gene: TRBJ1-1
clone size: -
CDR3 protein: ASSKKGQVGFRAF

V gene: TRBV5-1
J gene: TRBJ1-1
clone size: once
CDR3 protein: ASSLVTGGAF

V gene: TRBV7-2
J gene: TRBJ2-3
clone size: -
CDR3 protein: ASSLERGDTQY

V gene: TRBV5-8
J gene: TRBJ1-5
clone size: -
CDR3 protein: ASSLDPGNNLVQH

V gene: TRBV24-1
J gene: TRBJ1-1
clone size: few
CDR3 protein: ATREPLQGRWEAF

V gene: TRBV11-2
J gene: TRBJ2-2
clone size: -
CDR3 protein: ASKGDHTSGELF

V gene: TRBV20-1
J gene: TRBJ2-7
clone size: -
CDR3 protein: SASPSGVYEQY

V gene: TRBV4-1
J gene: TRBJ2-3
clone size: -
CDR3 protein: ASSQATVDTQY

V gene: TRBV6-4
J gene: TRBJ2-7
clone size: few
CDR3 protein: ASSEGPGGSYEQY

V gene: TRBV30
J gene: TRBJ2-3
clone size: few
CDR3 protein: AQTSGRTDTQY

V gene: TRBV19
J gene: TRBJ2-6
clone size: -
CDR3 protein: ASSTSGTGPPSGANVLT

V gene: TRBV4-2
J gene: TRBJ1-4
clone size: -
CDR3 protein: ASSQEGGLRDEKLF

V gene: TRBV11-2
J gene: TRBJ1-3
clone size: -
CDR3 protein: ASSSRQALSSGNTIY

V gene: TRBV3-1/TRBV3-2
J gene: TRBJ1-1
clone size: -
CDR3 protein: ASSQDPTGSTEAF

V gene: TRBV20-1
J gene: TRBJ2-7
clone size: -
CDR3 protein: SASPVSSSGGAYEQY

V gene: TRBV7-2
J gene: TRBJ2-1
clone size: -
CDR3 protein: ASSLGGGLAMNEQF

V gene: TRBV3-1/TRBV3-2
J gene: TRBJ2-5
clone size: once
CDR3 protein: ASSHGLAGETQY

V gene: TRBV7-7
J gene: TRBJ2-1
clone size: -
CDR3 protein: ASRSPGLVPNEQF

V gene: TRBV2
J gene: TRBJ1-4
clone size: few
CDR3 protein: ASRDRGRVEEKLF

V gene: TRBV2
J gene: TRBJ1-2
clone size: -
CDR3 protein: ASSGSGGDYGYT

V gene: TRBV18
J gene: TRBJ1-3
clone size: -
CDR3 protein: ASSAGTARNTIY

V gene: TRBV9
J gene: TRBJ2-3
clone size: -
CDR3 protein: ASSSQSGQGSTDTQY

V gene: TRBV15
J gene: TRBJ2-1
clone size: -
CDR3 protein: ATSGQLTYNEQF

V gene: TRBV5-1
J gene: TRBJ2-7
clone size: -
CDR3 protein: ASSRTSGGYEQY

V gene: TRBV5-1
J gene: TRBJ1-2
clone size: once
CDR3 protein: ASSPDPQTRGDGYT

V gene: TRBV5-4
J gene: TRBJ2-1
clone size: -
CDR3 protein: ASSLGGSSYNEQF

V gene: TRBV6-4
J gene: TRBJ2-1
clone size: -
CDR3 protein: ASSEQGMGNEQF

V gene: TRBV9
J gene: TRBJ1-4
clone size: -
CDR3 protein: ASSRGQGVPFKEKLF

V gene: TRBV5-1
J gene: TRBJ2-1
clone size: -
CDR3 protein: ASSLGTSGTNEQF

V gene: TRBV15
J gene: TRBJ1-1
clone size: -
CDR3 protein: ATSSNMNTEAF

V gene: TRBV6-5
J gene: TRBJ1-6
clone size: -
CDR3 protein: ASRLLGQYNSPLH

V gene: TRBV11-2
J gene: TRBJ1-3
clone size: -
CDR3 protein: ASSLEIRTFSGNTIY